Listed here are 15 T cell receptor beta chains from one sample, sequenced in a study of T cell changes during pregnancy in multiple sclerosis. The protocol was immunoSEQ multiplex PCR, while the TCRdb copy is restricted to in-frame clones and leaves out a portion. The sample consists of fewer than 40,000 clones, about nine tenths of them appearing once. Sequencing was performed on CD8+ T cells from peripheral blood mononuclear cells, taken in the first trimester of pregnancy. The receptors originated from a female donor with multiple sclerosis, enrolled in a pregnancy study.

The chain has TRBV27 and TRBJ1-1, with D perhaps TRBD1 (5 bases). The length of the CDR3 is 14 residues. Germline V gene data show CDR1 as MNHEY and CDR2 as SMNVEV (reference sequence). Trimming pared 0 bases from V and 4 bases from J, leaving 9 bases between. CDR3 nucleotide sequence: TGTGCCAGCAGTTTATCGCCGGGGGGCACTGAAGCTTTCTTT. It is translated as CASSLSPGGTEAFF.

This rearrangement joins TRBV4-1 to TRBJ2-7; perhaps TRBD1 as D (6 bases). Germline V gene sequence: CDR1 MGHRA, CDR2 YSYEKL. Trimming took 1 base from V and 4 from J, leaving 26 bases between them. CDR3 length: 19 amino acids. The CDR3 nucleotides are TGCGCCAGCAGCCAAGTACCCCGGCCTCAGGGGCATTTTCCTTACGAGCAGTACTTC. Translated, it gives CASSQVPRPQGHFPYEQYF.

The chain carries TRBV28 and TRBJ2-1, with 8 bases aligning to TRBD2. Germline lookup yields CDR1 MDHEN and CDR2 SYDVKM. The CDR3 consists of 13 residues. The chain's CDR3 is CAGSGGRYNEQFF. In nucleotides, the CDR3 is TGTGCGGGGTCGGGAGGGAGGTACAATGAGCAGTTCTTC.

The chain links TRBV4-2 to TRBJ2-5; D is possibly TRBD2 (6 bases). The CDR3 consists of 14 residues. Trimming cost V 1 base and J 3 bases, with 9 bases left between them. Germline V gene data show CDR1 as LGHNA and CDR2 as YNFKEQ. Here the CDR3 DNA reads TGTGCCAGCAGCCAAGGACTAGTTGAAGAGACCCAGTACTTC. Residues: CASSQGLVEETQYF.

The chain uses TRBV2 and TRBJ2-7; weak D call: TRBD1 (5 bases). Germline values: CDR1 SNHLY, CDR2 FYNNEI. The V end lost 7 bases, the J end lost 3 bases, and 10 bases lay between the germline ends. The CDR3 has 12 residues. CDR3 DNA: TGTGCCAGCATGGGGCAGAGCTACGAGCAGTACTTC. Encoded protein: CASMGQSYEQYF.

V and J are TRBV5-1 and TRBJ1-5; unclear D gene. The CDR3 runs 13 residues. V was cut by 0 bases and J by 4 bases, with 5 bases left in between. The germline gives CDR1 SGHRS, CDR2 YFSETQ. The CDR3 region is CASSLGSNQPQHF. CDR3 coding DNA: TGCGCCAGCAGCTTGGGTTCAAATCAGCCCCAGCATTTT.

This clone was detected once. The chain combines TRBV7-9 with TRBJ1-5; D not certain. From germline, CDR1 is SEHNR and CDR2 FQNEAQ (reference sequence). V lost 3 bases, J lost 11 bases, and 14 bases lay in between. CDR3 length equals 13 residues. The CDR3 loop reads CASSLSSAGAQHF. CDR3 bases: TGTGCCAGCAGCTTGTCGTCTGCTGGAGCCCAGCATTTT.

This chain links TRBV30 with TRBJ2-7; 9 bases map to TRBD2. The CDR3 loop spans 14 amino acids. Germline lookup yields CDR1 GTSNPN and CDR2 SVGIG (reference sequence). Trimming took 0 bases from V and 3 from J; bases not matched to a gene: 3. The chain's CDR3 is CAWSVRSGGYEQYF. CDR3 in DNA: TGTGCCTGGAGTGTGCGTAGCGGGGGCTACGAGCAGTACTTC. The full variable domain, with the rest looked up from reference TRBV30 and TRBJ2-7, is SQTIHQWPATLVQPVGSPLSLECTVEGTSNPNLYWYRQAAGRGLQLLFYSVGIGQISSEVPQNLSASRPQDRQFILSSKKLLLSDSGFYLCAWSVRSGGYEQYFGPGTRLTVT.

The chain recombines TRBV28 with TRBJ2-7, with D possibly being TRBD1 (6 bases). The ends were cut back, 5 bases at V and 2 bases at J, with 13 bases in the middle. Germline values: CDR1 MDHEN, CDR2 SYDVKM. This CDR3 spans 14 amino acids. For the CDR3, the DNA is TGTGCCAGCAGTCCCCTCGGACAGACCTACGAGCAGTACTTC. This gives the protein CASSPLGQTYEQYF. Variable domain in full (rest from reference TRBV28 and TRBJ2-7): DVKVTQSSRYLVKRTGEKVFLECVQDMDHENMFWYRQDPGLGLRLIYFSYDVKMKEKGDIPEGYSVSREKKERFSLILESASTNQTSMYLCASSPLGQTYEQYFGPGTRLTVT.

V gene TRBV27 combines with J gene TRBJ2-1; 9 bases agree with TRBD2. The trim removed 5 bases at V and 1 base at J, leaving 6 bases unmatched. Looked up from germline, CDR1 is MNHEY and CDR2 is SMNVEV (reference sequence). CDR3 length: 16 amino acids. The CDR3 sequence: CASSGISGSSYNEQFF. The CDR3 nucleotides read TGTGCCAGCAGTGGAATTAGCGGGAGTTCCTACAATGAGCAGTTCTTC.

V and J are TRBV7-6 and TRBJ2-7, with 7 bases aligning to TRBD2. CDR3 size: 16 residues. Germline V gives CDR1 SGHVS, CDR2 FNYEAQ. Trimming cost V 0 bases and J 3 bases; bases outside gene matches: 8. The CDR3 reads CASSLAGGRGLYEQYF. CDR3 DNA: TGTGCCAGCAGCTTAGCGGGAGGGCGGGGTCTCTACGAGCAGTACTTC. The full variable domain, rest sourced from reference TRBV7-6 and TRBJ2-7, is GAGVSQSPRYKVTKRGQDVALRCDPISGHVSLYWYRQALGQGPEFLTYFNYEAQQDKSGLPNDRFSAERPEGSISTLTIQRTEQRDSAMYRCASSLAGGRGLYEQYFGPGTRLTVT.

The chain has TRBV5-6 and TRBJ2-7, with D possibly matching TRBD1 (6 bases). Trimming pared 4 bases from V and 1 base from J, leaving 12 bases between. The CDR3 length is 14 residues. Germline V gene data show CDR1 as SGHDT and CDR2 as YYEEEE. The CDR3 DNA is TGTGCCAGCAGCCGCCTAGGGGGATCCTACGAGCAGTACTTC. Translated: CASSRLGGSYEQYF. The full variable domain, its missing parts supplied by reference TRBV5-6 and TRBJ2-7, is DAGVTQSPTHLIKTRGQQVTLRCSPKSGHDTVSWYQQALGQGPQFIFQYYEEEERQRGNFPDRFSGHQFPNYSSELNVNALLLGDSALYLCASSRLGGSYEQYFGPGTRLTVT.

The rearrangement links TRBV5-1 to TRBJ2-7; possible D gene TRBD1, 5 bases. The CDR3 is 15 amino acids. The V end lost 0 bases, the J end lost 0 bases, and 10 bases lay between the germline ends. Germline CDR1 is SGHRS and CDR2 is YFSETQ. CDR3 coding DNA: TGCGCCAGCAGCTTGGTCCCGGACACCTCCTACGAGCAGTACTTC. Translating it yields CASSLVPDTSYEQYF.

V is TRBV19 and J is TRBJ2-3; 8 bases map to TRBD1. V lost 7 bases, J lost 3 bases, and 12 bases stayed unmatched. The CDR3 contains 16 residues. Germline V gene data show CDR1 as LNHDA and CDR2 as SQIVND (reference sequence). CDR3 DNA sequence: TGTGCCAGTACCTCCCCCGCGGACAGGGAAACAGATACGCAGTATTTT. This encodes CASTSPADRETDTQYF.

The chain joins TRBV13 to TRBJ2-7; 9 nucleotides line up with TRBD1. This CDR3 comprises 14 residues. CDR1 and CDR2 (germline): PRHDT, FYEKMQ (reference sequence). Trimming at V came to 5 bases and at J to 6 bases, leaving 8 bases not matched to a gene. In DNA, the CDR3 is TGTGCCAGCAGCCCCGGGACAGGGATGTCCGAGCAGTACTTC. It yields the protein CASSPGTGMSEQYF.